These 17 T cell receptor beta chains were all obtained from the same sample, sequenced in a study of tumor-infiltrating lymphocytes in primary liver carcinoma. Investigators took RNA and DNA out together from 20-30 mg of unsorted bulk tissue. From around 520 ng of total RNA, TCR beta-specific cDNA was reverse-transcribed using a constant-region primer. Modified slightly, ARM-PCR produced TCR beta libraries over three nested multiplex PCR rounds. TRBV1-TRBV30 forward primers and a C-beta reverse primer were used in the first two PCR rounds, which each ran for 9 to 10 cycles. TCRdb re-called the multiplex PCR reads through MiXCR, storing one row per CDR3 protein. The top ten hold around a quarter of the sample, which has 75,000 or so distinct CDR3 sequences, over 60% seen once. Sample: liver tumor tissue from sampling region 4. Subset in this sample: tumor region T4, right-lateral pole. The source is a man aged 40-50 years with primary liver carcinoma and hepatitis B virus infection.

As to this clonotype: No conserved phenylalanine or tryptophan ends this CDR3, so it is likely a read error. The chain recombines TRBV10-3 with TRBJ2-1; TRBD1 matches 7 bases. Germline V lookup: CDR1 ENHRY, CDR2 SYGVKD. The CDR3 extends over 14 amino acids. This CDR3 reads CAISDDRVRNEQFL. The CDR3 DNA reads as TGTGCTATCAGTGATGACAGGGTAAGGAATGAGCAGTTCCTC.

The CDR3 loop is CASSLVRTYPGTVELFF. CDR3 nucleotide sequence: TGTGCCAGCAGCTTAGTTCGGACGTATCCAGGGACCGTGGAACTGTTTTTT. The chain joins TRBV11-2 to TRBJ2-2; D is tentatively TRBD1 or TRBD2 (5 bases each). Germline assignment: CDR1 SGHAT and CDR2 FQNNGV. This CDR3 spans 17 amino acids. The germline V and J ends were trimmed by 1 base and 14 bases, with 26 bases remaining between them.

Details on this clonotype: A read error may produce the germline difference seen at one junction end. The chain uses TRBV7-9 and TRBJ1-1; D unresolved. CDR1 SEHNR and CDR2 FQNEAQ come from the germline V gene (reference sequence). This CDR3 is built from 13 residues. The CDR3 DNA is TGTGTCAGCACCCCCTGGGCGAGCACTGAAGCTTTCTTT. As protein: CVSTPWASTEAFF.

Notes on this clonotype: One end of the junction is discordant with germline, which a read error may explain. The chain is built from TRBV11-2 and TRBJ2-1; D possibly corresponds to TRBD1 (5 bases). The CDR3 has 15 amino acids. CDR1 and CDR2 from the germline V gene are SGHAT and FQNNGV. The CDR3 nucleotides read TGTACCAGCAACTTACCTTCGACAGCCCCCGATGAGCAGTTCTTC. Its translation: CTSNLPSTAPDEQFF.

This clonotype was picked up a small number of times. A much larger clone sits a single nucleotide away, making a read error possible. The gene calls are TRBV10-2 and TRBJ1-1, with unresolved D. V lost 6 bases to trimming and J lost 1 base, with 9 bases between them. CDR1 WSHSY and CDR2 SAAADI come from the germline V gene. The CDR3 length is 13 residues. The CDR3 DNA is TGCGCCAGCAGCTCCCAGAGGAACACTGAAGCTTTCTTT. It is translated as CASSSQRNTEAFF.

Comments on this clonotype: Its ends do not fully match the called genes, so a read error is possible. The V and J genes are TRBV6-4 and TRBJ2-3; TRBD2 matches 13 bases. The CDR3 length is 15 residues. Germline CDR1 and CDR2: MRHNA and SNTAGT. The CDR3 DNA reads as TGTGCCAGCAGTGGGACTAGCGGGGGCACAGATACGCTGTATTTT. It yields the protein CASSGTSGGTDTLYF.

This clonotype was detected only once. The chain uses TRBV6-6 and TRBJ2-2, with 7 bases lining up with TRBD1. CDR3 length: 15 residues. Germline CDR1 is MNHNY and CDR2 is SVGAGI (reference sequence). The CDR3 spells CTNSSLGQGAGELFF. The CDR3 DNA reads TGTACCAACAGTTCCCTGGGGCAGGGGGCCGGGGAGCTGTTTTTT.

To note about this clonotype: The junction shows a germline mismatch at one end, possibly a read error. The chain has TRBV11-2 and TRBJ2-1; TRBD1 agrees at 9 bases. Germline values: CDR1 SGHAT, CDR2 FQNNGV. The CDR3 has 17 residues. Here the CDR3 reads CASILTHGQGYRGGQFF. DNA of the CDR3: TGTGCCAGCATCTTAACCCACGGACAGGGGTACAGGGGTGGGCAGTTCTTC.

As concerns this clonotype: A much larger clone is a single base away; this may be a read error. This chain uses TRBV4-1 with TRBJ1-2, with D hard to call. Between the trimmed V and J ends, which lost 4 bases and 4 bases, there was a span of 13 bases. The CDR3 spans 14 residues. CDR1 is MGHRA and CDR2 is YSYEKL in the germline V gene. The CDR3 loop is CASSPRGGRYGYTF. In DNA form, the CDR3 reads TGCGCCAGCAGCCCTAGAGGAGGGCGCTATGGCTACACCTTC.

This clonotype was counted at least ten times. The gene calls are TRBV6-5 and TRBJ1-3, with 9 bases aligning to TRBD1. This CDR3 is 17 amino acids long. The trim removed 4 bases at V and 6 bases at J, leaving 13 bases unmatched. Germline V gives CDR1 MNHEY, CDR2 SVGAGI. The CDR3 reads CASSFIGQGKGVNTIYF. Here the CDR3 DNA reads TGTGCCAGCAGTTTCATAGGACAGGGGAAAGGTGTAAACACCATATATTTT.

This clonotype showed up just a few times. This sequence joins TRBV18 and TRBJ2-7; 7 positions agree with TRBD1. The germline gives CDR1 KGHSH, CDR2 LQKENI. Trimming at V came to 1 base and at J to 2 bases, leaving 2 bases not matched to a gene. The CDR3 runs 14 residues. The CDR3 is CASSPRQGTYEQYF. CDR3 DNA sequence: TGTGCCAGCTCACCACGACAGGGCACCTACGAGCAGTACTTC.

Concerning this clonotype: This may arise from a read error, as a much more abundant clone is one base away. V and J are TRBV10-2 and TRBJ2-2; TRBD2 might be the D (6 bases). The germline gives CDR1 WSHSY, CDR2 SAAADI. The CDR3 runs to 13 residues. The CDR3: CASSVGFGGKLFF. CDR3 DNA sequence: TGCGCCAGCAGTGTGGGGTTCGGCGGGAAGCTGTTTTTT.

To note about this clonotype: One end of the junction fails to match germline, which may point to a read error. The V and J genes are TRBV7-8 and TRBJ2-3, with TRBD2 matching over 8 bases. The CDR3 is made up of 13 amino acids. Germline V gene lookup returns CDR1 SGHVS and CDR2 FQNEAQ. CDR3 sequence: CARSVAGQDTRYF. As DNA, the CDR3 is TGTGCCCGCAGTGTAGCGGGACAAGATACACGGTATTTT.

The chain links TRBV4-1 to TRBJ2-7, with D hard to call. Trimming stripped 1 base from V and 2 bases from J, with 9 bases between. This CDR3 has 14 residues. CDR1 is MGHRA, CDR2 YSYEKL, per germline. The CDR3 region is CASSQGEPPYEQYF. In DNA form, the CDR3 reads TGCGCCAGCAGCCAAGGGGAACCCCCCTACGAGCAGTACTTC.

In its sample, this clonotype was seen a few times. It may be a read error: a sequence one base away is much more abundant. This sequence joins TRBV12-3 or TRBV12-4 and TRBJ1-4; D call uncertain. This CDR3 is built from 14 residues. The CDR3 sequence is CASSFYGGDEELFF. DNA of the CDR3: TGTGCCAGCAGTTTCTATGGTGGAGATGAAGAACTGTTTTTT.

A word on this clonotype: Because the CDR3 is missing its conserved closing phenylalanine or tryptophan, this is likely a read error. The chain links TRBV5-4 to TRBJ2-5; D not resolved. CDR1 and CDR2 (germline): SGHNT, YYREEE (reference sequence). The length of the CDR3 is 14 residues. The CDR3 loop is CTSSLSVSLETQYY. DNA for the CDR3: TGTACCAGCAGCTTGAGTGTCAGTTTGGAGACCCAGTACTAC.

The chain employs TRBV20-1 and TRBJ2-7; 8 positions agree with TRBD1. J gave up 9 bases and V 0 bases, and 13 bases lay outside the gene matches. The CDR3 is made up of 15 amino acids. CDR1 is DFQATT, CDR2 SNEGSKA, per germline (reference sequence). The CDR3: CSARDGRQGFLAQYF. The CDR3 nucleotides read TGCAGTGCTAGAGATGGAAGACAGGGGTTTCTGGCGCAGTACTTC.